These T cell receptor beta chains were read from a single sample in a study of T cell changes during pregnancy in multiple sclerosis. Clones were sequenced by immunoSEQ multiplex PCR, and TCRdb holds only the in-frame ones, with some missing. The repertoire has fewer than 95,000 clones, roughly 93% of them found once; the top ten carry 2.2%. The material sequenced was peripheral blood, taken in the third trimester of pregnancy. The receptors derive from a female donor with multiple sclerosis, enrolled in a pregnancy study. The CDR3 runs from the conserved cysteine through the conserved F or W. Fields, in order: V gene, D gene, clone size, J gene, CDR3 DNA, CDR3 protein. The D gene is left open where the match is weak. Size is stated for part of the rows, as once, few or many counts, or as a class when the clone is expanded.

V gene: TRBV27
D gene: TRBD2
clone size: NA
J gene: TRBJ2-7
CDR3 DNA: TGTGCCAGCAGTCCCAGACTAGCGGGCTCCCTACCCTCCTACGAGCAGTACTTC
CDR3 protein: CASSPRLAGSLPSYEQYF

V gene: TRBV6-4
D gene: TRBD2
clone size: NA
J gene: TRBJ2-1
CDR3 DNA: TGTGCCACCAGCGGGAGGCCGGGCAATGAGCAGTTCTTC
CDR3 protein: CATSGRPGNEQFF

V gene: TRBV9
D gene: NA
clone size: NA
J gene: TRBJ2-1
CDR3 DNA: TGTGCCAGCAGCGTCTCCCAGGGGTTGAGGGATCTACAATATGAGCAGTTCTTC
CDR3 protein: CASSVSQGLRDLQYEQFF

V gene: TRBV25-1
D gene: NA
clone size: NA
J gene: TRBJ1-3
CDR3 DNA: TGTGCCAGCAGTGAATGGGGGAGGCGTTCCTCTGGAAACACCATATATTTT
CDR3 protein: CASSEWGRRSSGNTIYF

V gene: TRBV2
D gene: NA
clone size: NA
J gene: TRBJ2-1
CDR3 DNA: TGTGCCAGCATATGGGGCAGCGTTGAGCAGTTCTTC
CDR3 protein: CASIWGSVEQFF

V gene: TRBV5-6
D gene: NA
clone size: NA
J gene: TRBJ2-3
CDR3 DNA: TGTGCCAGCAGCTTGAGACTGGGTTGGCTAGCTAACACAGATACGCAGTATTTT
CDR3 protein: CASSLRLGWLANTDTQYF

V gene: TRBV28
D gene: TRBD1
clone size: once
J gene: TRBJ1-5
CDR3 DNA: TGTGCCAGCACTCTATACCGGGGACAGGGTAGTCAGCCCCAGCATTTT
CDR3 protein: CASTLYRGQGSQPQHF

V gene: TRBV5-3
D gene: NA
clone size: NA
J gene: TRBJ1-5
CDR3 DNA: TGTGCCAGAAGCTTTTCCCCCAATAGTCAGCCCCAGCATTTT
CDR3 protein: CARSFSPNSQPQHF

V gene: TRBV30
D gene: NA
clone size: NA
J gene: TRBJ1-5
CDR3 DNA: TGTGCCTGGAGTGTCGGGAGCAATCAGCCCCAGCATTTT
CDR3 protein: CAWSVGSNQPQHF

V gene: TRBV6-1
D gene: NA
clone size: NA
J gene: TRBJ2-1
CDR3 DNA: TGTGCCAGCAGAGCCCGAGGACAGTACAATGAGCAGTTCTTC
CDR3 protein: CASRARGQYNEQFF

V gene: TRBV6-5
D gene: TRBD1
clone size: NA
J gene: TRBJ1-2
CDR3 DNA: TGTGCCAGCACTACCAGACAGGGTGCACGCTACACCTTC
CDR3 protein: CASTTRQGARYTF

V gene: TRBV29-1
D gene: NA
clone size: NA
J gene: TRBJ2-1
CDR3 DNA: TGCAGCGTTTTGGGGGGTAGCTCCTACAATGAGCAGTTCTTC
CDR3 protein: CSVLGGSSYNEQFF

V gene: TRBV2
D gene: TRBD2
clone size: NA
J gene: TRBJ2-7
CDR3 DNA: TGTGCCAGCAAGGAGAGATCTAGCGGGCCGGATTCGGAGCAGTACTTC
CDR3 protein: CASKERSSGPDSEQYF

V gene: TRBV11-2
D gene: TRBD1
clone size: NA
J gene: TRBJ1-1
CDR3 DNA: TGTGCCAGCAGCTTAGTGTGGGACAGATCGAACACTGAAGCTTTCTTT
CDR3 protein: CASSLVWDRSNTEAFF

V gene: TRBV4-1
D gene: NA
clone size: once
J gene: TRBJ2-5
CDR3 DNA: TGCGCCAGCAGCCAAGCTAGCGCCTTCCAAGAGACCCAGTACTTC
CDR3 protein: CASSQASAFQETQYF

V gene: TRBV28
D gene: NA
clone size: NA
J gene: TRBJ1-2
CDR3 DNA: TGTGCCAGCAGCCCCCTGGGTGAGGGCTATGGCTACACCTTC
CDR3 protein: CASSPLGEGYGYTF

V gene: TRBV2
D gene: TRBD1
clone size: NA
J gene: TRBJ1-2
CDR3 DNA: TGTGCCAGCAGGGGTACAGGGGGCTATGGCTACACCTTC
CDR3 protein: CASRGTGGYGYTF

V gene: TRBV13
D gene: TRBD1
clone size: NA
J gene: TRBJ1-2
CDR3 DNA: TGTGCCAGCAGCTTAGGGACAGGGGGCTATGGCTACACCTTC
CDR3 protein: CASSLGTGGYGYTF

V gene: TRBV5-1
D gene: NA
clone size: few
J gene: TRBJ2-7
CDR3 DNA: TGCGCCAGCAGCACAAGTCAGACCTACGAGCAGTACTTC
CDR3 protein: CASSTSQTYEQYF

V gene: TRBV7-2
D gene: NA
clone size: NA
J gene: TRBJ2-2
CDR3 DNA: TGTGCCAGCAGCTTGGGCCAGGGCACCGGGGAGCTGTTTTTT
CDR3 protein: CASSLGQGTGELFF

V gene: TRBV5-6
D gene: NA
clone size: NA
J gene: TRBJ2-7
CDR3 DNA: TGTGCCAGCAGCTTGAGGGGGGGGCTCAGCTCCTACGAGCAGTACTTC
CDR3 protein: CASSLRGGLSSYEQYF

V gene: TRBV5-8
D gene: TRBD1
clone size: few
J gene: TRBJ2-7
CDR3 DNA: TGTGCCAGCAGCTTGGAGGGACAGGGGGCGTACGCGATGGAATTC
CDR3 protein: CASSLEGQGAYAMEF

V gene: TRBV27
D gene: NA
clone size: NA
J gene: TRBJ2-3
CDR3 DNA: TGTGCCAGCCGTCCACTTTTCCCAACTAGCACAGATACGCAGTATTTT
CDR3 protein: CASRPLFPTSTDTQYF

V gene: TRBV6-5
D gene: TRBD2
clone size: NA
J gene: TRBJ2-5
CDR3 DNA: TGTGCCAGCAGTTATTCCATAGCGGGAATGGAGACCCAGTACTTC
CDR3 protein: CASSYSIAGMETQYF

V gene: TRBV4-1
D gene: TRBD2
clone size: NA
J gene: TRBJ2-5
CDR3 DNA: TGCGCCAGCAGCCAGGTACAGAGAGCGGGAGGTGTACAAGAGACCCAGTACTTC
CDR3 protein: CASSQVQRAGGVQETQYF

V gene: TRBV2
D gene: NA
clone size: NA
J gene: TRBJ1-2
CDR3 DNA: TGTGCCAGCAGTAGACAGAACTATGGCTACACCTTC
CDR3 protein: CASSRQNYGYTF

V gene: TRBV27
D gene: TRBD1
clone size: NA
J gene: TRBJ2-7
CDR3 DNA: TGTGCCAGCAGTTTAAGACAGGGTGTCTACGAGCAGTACTTC
CDR3 protein: CASSLRQGVYEQYF

V gene: TRBV2
D gene: NA
clone size: NA
J gene: TRBJ2-2
CDR3 DNA: TGTGCCAGCAGTGAGCGGGGGCCGGGCACCGGGGAGCTGTTTTTT
CDR3 protein: CASSERGPGTGELFF

V gene: TRBV27
D gene: NA
clone size: NA
J gene: TRBJ1-4
CDR3 DNA: TGTGCCAGCAGCCATGGGGGGGTTAAGGGGGAAAAACTGTTTTTT
CDR3 protein: CASSHGGVKGEKLFF

V gene: TRBV19
D gene: TRBD2
clone size: once
J gene: TRBJ2-1
CDR3 DNA: TGTGCCAGTGACATTAGCGGGAAAATACCGGGGGAGCAGTTCTTC
CDR3 protein: CASDISGKIPGEQFF

V gene: TRBV5-4
D gene: TRBD2
clone size: NA
J gene: TRBJ2-7
CDR3 DNA: TGTGCCAGCAGCCCGAAGGGACTAGCGGGATCGGACGAGCAGTACTTC
CDR3 protein: CASSPKGLAGSDEQYF

V gene: TRBV9
D gene: TRBD2
clone size: NA
J gene: TRBJ2-5
CDR3 DNA: TGTGCCAGCAGCGCGGGACTAGCTTTTAAGACCCAGTACTTC
CDR3 protein: CASSAGLAFKTQYF

V gene: TRBV19
D gene: NA
clone size: many
J gene: TRBJ1-1
CDR3 DNA: TGTGCCAGTAGTATTACACGGAACACTGAAGCTTTCTTT
CDR3 protein: CASSITRNTEAFF

V gene: TRBV4-2
D gene: TRBD2
clone size: NA
J gene: TRBJ2-7
CDR3 DNA: TGTGCCAGCAGCCAGGGGGGGGTCCAGTTCCTCGGGTACGAGCAGTACTTC
CDR3 protein: CASSQGGVQFLGYEQYF

V gene: TRBV27
D gene: NA
clone size: NA
J gene: TRBJ1-1
CDR3 DNA: TGTGCCAGCAGTTTCTCAGGGGTCGGCACTGAAGCTTTCTTT
CDR3 protein: CASSFSGVGTEAFF

V gene: TRBV9
D gene: NA
clone size: NA
J gene: TRBJ1-4
CDR3 DNA: TGTGCCAGCAGCGCCCTTCAGGGATTTAATGAAAAACTGTTTTTT
CDR3 protein: CASSALQGFNEKLFF

V gene: TRBV13
D gene: NA
clone size: NA
J gene: TRBJ1-1
CDR3 DNA: TGTGCCAGCAGCTCGACAGAAGCGGGACCCATGAACACTGAAGCTTTCTTT
CDR3 protein: CASSSTEAGPMNTEAFF

V gene: TRBV13
D gene: NA
clone size: few
J gene: TRBJ1-2
CDR3 DNA: TGTGCCAGCAGCTTAGGGGCCAGGCCTGGGGGCGGCTACACCTTC
CDR3 protein: CASSLGARPGGGYTF

V gene: TRBV2
D gene: NA
clone size: NA
J gene: TRBJ2-7
CDR3 DNA: TGTGCCAGCAGTGTACAGCGGAGCTCCTACGAGCAGTACTTC
CDR3 protein: CASSVQRSSYEQYF

V gene: TRBV29-1
D gene: NA
clone size: NA
J gene: TRBJ2-3
CDR3 DNA: TGCAGCGTTGGGGCCCAGGGTGTAGGCACAGATACGCAGTATTTT
CDR3 protein: CSVGAQGVGTDTQYF

V gene: TRBV7-2
D gene: TRBD2
clone size: once
J gene: TRBJ2-7
CDR3 DNA: TGTGCCAGCAGCTTCACTAGCGGGACTACCTACGAGCAGTACTTC
CDR3 protein: CASSFTSGTTYEQYF

V gene: TRBV12-2
D gene: NA
clone size: NA
J gene: TRBJ2-7
CDR3 DNA: TGTGCAAGTCGCTTTGGACTAGCCCTCTCCTACGAGCAGTACTTC
CDR3 protein: CASRFGLALSYEQYF

V gene: TRBV29-1
D gene: NA
clone size: NA
J gene: TRBJ2-5
CDR3 DNA: TGCAGCGTTGATGATAAGGGGGTCGAGACCCAGTACTTC
CDR3 protein: CSVDDKGVETQYF

V gene: TRBV4-2
D gene: NA
clone size: NA
J gene: TRBJ2-7
CDR3 DNA: TGTGCCAGCAGCCAAGAATCGGGGTCAAGCCACGAGCAGTACTTC
CDR3 protein: CASSQESGSSHEQYF

V gene: TRBV5-1
D gene: NA
clone size: NA
J gene: TRBJ2-7
CDR3 DNA: TGCGCCAGCAGCTTGACCGGGAAACCCTACGAGCAGTACTTC
CDR3 protein: CASSLTGKPYEQYF

V gene: TRBV27
D gene: TRBD2
clone size: NA
J gene: TRBJ2-3
CDR3 DNA: TGTGCCAGCAGTTTTACGTCGGGACTAGCGGTCACAGATACGCAGTATTTT
CDR3 protein: CASSFTSGLAVTDTQYF

V gene: TRBV5-1
D gene: TRBD1
clone size: NA
J gene: TRBJ2-3
CDR3 DNA: TGCGCCAGCAGCCGTTCCGGGACAGCCACAGATACGCAGTATTTT
CDR3 protein: CASSRSGTATDTQYF

V gene: TRBV28
D gene: NA
clone size: NA
J gene: TRBJ1-1
CDR3 DNA: TGTGCCAGCCTCAGTTCCGGGGGTAGGACTGAAGCTTTCTTT
CDR3 protein: CASLSSGGRTEAFF

V gene: TRBV27
D gene: NA
clone size: NA
J gene: TRBJ1-2
CDR3 DNA: TGTGCCAGCAGTTTTGGAAGGGGTCGGGGCTACACCTTC
CDR3 protein: CASSFGRGRGYTF

V gene: TRBV20-1
D gene: TRBD1
clone size: once
J gene: TRBJ1-1
CDR3 DNA: TGCAGTGCTAGGGACAGGGGGGGAGCTTTCTTT
CDR3 protein: CSARDRGGAFF

V gene: TRBV7-2
D gene: TRBD2
clone size: NA
J gene: TRBJ2-1
CDR3 DNA: TGTGCCAGCAACCGACTAGCGGGAGTTCTTGAGCAGTTCTTC
CDR3 protein: CASNRLAGVLEQFF

V gene: TRBV2
D gene: TRBD2
clone size: NA
J gene: TRBJ2-2
CDR3 DNA: TGTGCCAGCAAGAGGGGACTAGCGGGAGGGGCCGGGGAGCTGTTTTTT
CDR3 protein: CASKRGLAGGAGELFF

V gene: TRBV10-3
D gene: TRBD2
clone size: once
J gene: TRBJ2-1
CDR3 DNA: TGTGCCATCAGACGGACTAGCGGGAGGAGCTCCTACAATGAGCAGTTCTTC
CDR3 protein: CAIRRTSGRSSYNEQFF

V gene: TRBV27
D gene: TRBD2
clone size: NA
J gene: TRBJ2-7
CDR3 DNA: TGTGCCAGCAGCATAGATGGGACTAGCGGTTCCTACGAGCAGTACTTC
CDR3 protein: CASSIDGTSGSYEQYF

V gene: TRBV5-1
D gene: NA
clone size: NA
J gene: TRBJ1-5
CDR3 DNA: TGCGCCAGCAGCTTGGGACAAAATAGCAATCAGCCCCAGCATTTT
CDR3 protein: CASSLGQNSNQPQHF

V gene: TRBV27
D gene: TRBD2
clone size: NA
J gene: TRBJ2-7
CDR3 DNA: TGTGCCAGCAGTTTGGGACTAGTAAGCGAGCAGTACTTC
CDR3 protein: CASSLGLVSEQYF